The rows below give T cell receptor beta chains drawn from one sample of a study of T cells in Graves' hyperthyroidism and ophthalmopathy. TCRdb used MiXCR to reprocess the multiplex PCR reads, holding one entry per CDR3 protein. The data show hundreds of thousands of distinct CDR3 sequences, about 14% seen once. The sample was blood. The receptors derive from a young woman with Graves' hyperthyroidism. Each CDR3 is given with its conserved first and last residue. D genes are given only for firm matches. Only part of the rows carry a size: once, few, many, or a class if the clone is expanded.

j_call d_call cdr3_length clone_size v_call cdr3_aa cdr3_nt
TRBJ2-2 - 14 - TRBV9 CASTEGIDTGELFF TGTGCCAGCACGGAAGGGATAGACACCGGGGAGCTGTTTTTT
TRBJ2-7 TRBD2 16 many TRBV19 CASSAGLAGVVYEQYF TGTGCCAGTAGTGCAGGACTAGCGGGAGTAGTGTACGAGCAGTACTTC
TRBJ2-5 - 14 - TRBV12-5 CASGFGGPFETQYF TGTGCTAGTGGTTTTGGGGGCCCCTTTGAGACCCAGTACTTC
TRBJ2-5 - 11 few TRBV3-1 CATSRGETQYF TGCGCCACCAGTCGGGGGGAGACCCAGTACTTC
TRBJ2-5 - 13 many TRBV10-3 CAIRETYQETQYF TGTGCCATCAGAGAGACATATCAAGAGACCCAGTACTTC
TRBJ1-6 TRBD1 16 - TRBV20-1 CSARDTGTDHNSPLHF TGCAGTGCTAGAGATACCGGGACAGACCATAATTCACCCCTCCACTTT
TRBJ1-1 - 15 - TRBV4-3 CASSQDEGLNTEAFF TGCGCCAGCAGCCAAGACGAGGGGTTGAACACTGAAGCTTTCTTT
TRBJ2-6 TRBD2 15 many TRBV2 CASSGEGSGANVLTF TGTGCCAGCAGTGGGGAGGGGTCAGGGGCCAACGTCCTGACTTTC
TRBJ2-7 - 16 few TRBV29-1 CSVIGSGQRYLYEQYF TGCAGCGTTATAGGGTCCGGACAGAGATATCTCTACGAGCAGTACTTC
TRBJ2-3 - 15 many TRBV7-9 CASNDGSVRTDTQYF TGTGCCAGCAATGACGGGAGTGTTCGAACAGATACGCAGTATTTT
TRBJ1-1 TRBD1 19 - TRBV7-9 CASSYRSILRDRGRTEAFF TGTGCCAGCAGCTATCGGTCGATTCTCCGGGACAGGGGGCGAACTGAAGCTTTCTTT
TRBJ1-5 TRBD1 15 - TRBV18 CASSRTGVGNQPQHF TGTGCCAGCTCACGGACAGGGGTAGGGAATCAGCCCCAGCATTTT
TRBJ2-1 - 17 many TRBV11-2 CASSTRLWGSSYNEQFF TGTGCCAGCAGCACCCGTCTATGGGGGAGCTCCTACAATGAGCAGTTCTTC
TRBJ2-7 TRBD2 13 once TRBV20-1 CSASKGLADEQYF TGCAGTGCTAGTAAGGGACTAGCGGACGAGCAGTACTTC
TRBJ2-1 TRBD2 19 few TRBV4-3 CASSQETPRTSGLNNEQFF TGCGCCAGCAGCCAAGAAACCCCCCGGACTAGCGGACTAAACAATGAGCAGTTCTTC
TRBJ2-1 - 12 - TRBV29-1 CSVLSEVNEQFF TGCAGCGTTTTGTCGGAGGTCAATGAGCAGTTCTTC
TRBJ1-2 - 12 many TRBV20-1 CSAGSIIDGYTF TGCAGTGCTGGATCCATTATCGATGGCTACACCTTC
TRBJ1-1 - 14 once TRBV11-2 CASSPNPQHTEAFF TGTGCCAGCAGCCCCAACCCCCAGCACACTGAAGCTTTCTTT
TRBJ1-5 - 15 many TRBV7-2 CASSFPAALNQPQHF TGTGCCAGCAGCTTCCCAGCAGCTTTAAATCAGCCCCAGCATTTT
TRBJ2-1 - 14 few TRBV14 CASSHILADNGQFF TGTGCCAGCAGCCATATCCTAGCCGACAATGGGCAGTTCTTC
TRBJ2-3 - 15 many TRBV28 CASSLPGLNTDTQYF TGTGCCAGCAGTTTACCGGGACTTAACACAGATACGCAGTATTTT
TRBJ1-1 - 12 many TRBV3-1 CASSQPGDRAFF TGTGCCAGCAGCCAACCAGGAGACAGAGCTTTCTTT
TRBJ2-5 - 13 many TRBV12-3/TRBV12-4 CASSLRRKETQYF TGTGCCAGCAGTTTAAGACGGAAAGAGACCCAGTACTTC
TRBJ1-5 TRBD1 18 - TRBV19 CASGVAWAGGGAYQPQHF TGTGCCAGTGGAGTGGCGTGGGCAGGGGGGGGGGCTTATCAGCCCCAGCATTTT
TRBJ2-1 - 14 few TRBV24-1 CATSAGLRDNEQFF TGTGCCACCAGTGCGGGACTCCGGGACAATGAGCAGTTCTTC
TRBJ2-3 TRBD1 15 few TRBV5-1 CASSKGQFSTDTQYF TGCGCCAGCAGCAAGGGACAGTTTAGCACAGATACGCAGTATTTT
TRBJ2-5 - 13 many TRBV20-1 CSARAAGRQTQYF TGCAGTGCTAGAGCCGCGGGACGTCAGACCCAGTACTTC
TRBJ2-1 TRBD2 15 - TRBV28 CATLSRTSGYNEQFF TGTGCCACCCTGAGTCGGACTAGCGGCTACAATGAGCAGTTCTTC
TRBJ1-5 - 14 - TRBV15 CATSRGGTRRPQHF TGTGCCACCAGCAGGGGGGGCACCCGACGGCCCCAGCATTTT
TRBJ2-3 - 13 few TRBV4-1 CASSPPGLYTQYF TGCGCCAGCAGCCCCCCGGGACTCTATACGCAGTATTTT
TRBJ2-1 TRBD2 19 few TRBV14 CASSQDWGLAGVSYNEQFF TGTGCCAGCAGCCAAGACTGGGGACTAGCGGGAGTGTCCTACAATGAGCAGTTCTTC
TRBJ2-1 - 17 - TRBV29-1 CSVEGGGWKSSYNEQFF TGCAGCGTTGAGGGGGGCGGTTGGAAGAGCTCCTACAATGAGCAGTTCTTC
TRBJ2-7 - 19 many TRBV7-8 CASSSDGDSLSKLIYEQYF TGTGCCAGCAGCTCCGACGGAGACAGCCTCTCGAAATTAATTTACGAGCAGTACTTC
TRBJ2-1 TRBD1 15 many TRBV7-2 CASSSKTGTGYEQFF TGTGCCAGCAGCTCCAAAACCGGGACAGGCTACGAGCAGTTCTTC
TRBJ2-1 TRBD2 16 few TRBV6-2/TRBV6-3 CASRIRDGGSYNEQFF TGTGCCAGCAGGATCAGGGACGGGGGGTCCTACAATGAGCAGTTCTTC
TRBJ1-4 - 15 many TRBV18 CASSPSWGSSEKLFF TGTGCCAGCTCACCTTCCTGGGGGTCAAGTGAAAAACTGTTTTTT
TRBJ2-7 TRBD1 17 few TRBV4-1 CASSQEEIGTGEYEQYF TGCGCCAGCAGCCAAGAGGAGATCGGGACAGGGGAATACGAGCAGTACTTC
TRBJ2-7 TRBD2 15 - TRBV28 CASGDGLADTYEQYF TGTGCCAGCGGCGATGGACTAGCGGACACCTACGAGCAGTACTTC
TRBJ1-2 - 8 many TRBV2 CGTTGYTF TGTGGGACGACGGGCTACACCTTC
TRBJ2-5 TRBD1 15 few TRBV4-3 CASSQEGQGQETQYF TGCGCCAGCAGCCAAGAGGGACAGGGGCAAGAGACCCAGTACTTC
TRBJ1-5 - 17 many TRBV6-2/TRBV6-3 CASSYVAGRFLYQPQHF TGTGCCAGCAGTTACGTCGCAGGGCGATTCCTTTATCAGCCCCAGCATTTT
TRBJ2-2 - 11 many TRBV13 CASSKRSELFF TGTGCCAGCAGCAAACGATCGGAGCTGTTTTTT
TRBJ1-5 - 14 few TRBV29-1 CSVAWTGSNQPQHF TGCAGCGTGGCCTGGACTGGGAGCAATCAGCCCCAGCATTTT
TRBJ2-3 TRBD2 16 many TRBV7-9 CASSLSLAGVTDTQYF TGTGCCAGCAGCTTAAGCCTAGCGGGAGTCACAGATACGCAGTATTTT
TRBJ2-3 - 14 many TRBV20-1 CSARDGTATDTQYF TGCAGTGCTAGAGATGGAACAGCCACAGATACGCAGTATTTT